These T cell receptor beta chains were read from a single sample in a study of blood T cell repertoires in COVID-19. Profiled with immunoSEQ multiplex PCR; TCRdb holds only in-frame clones, not every one. The sample consists of 80,000 or so clones, 80% of them appearing once. Material: peripheral blood. These receptors were taken from a woman aged 70-85 years with acute or convalescent COVID-19. The CDR3 runs from the conserved cysteine through the conserved F or W. D genes are given only for firm matches.

v_call	j_call	d_call	cdr3_aa
TRBV11-2	TRBJ1-2	-	CASSFLSGGFYGYTF
TRBV9	TRBJ1-1	-	CASSAGVRTEAFF
TRBV3-1/TRBV3-2	TRBJ1-2	-	CASSQDQGYYGYTF
TRBV27	TRBJ1-2	TRBD1	CASSPGTGGYYGYTF
TRBV6-5	TRBJ2-7	TRBD1	CASRTTGDEQYF
TRBV9	TRBJ2-5	TRBD2	CASTSGGNRKETQYF
TRBV10-3	TRBJ1-5	-	CAISEEGPGQPQHF
TRBV5-1	TRBJ2-3	TRBD2	CASSMTSGGATDTQYF
TRBV5-1	TRBJ2-7	TRBD1	CASNRDSNSYEQYF
TRBV5-6	TRBJ2-3	-	CASSLGVLNTQYF
TRBV6-2/TRBV6-3	TRBJ1-1	-	CASSSGNGHPNTEAFF
TRBV4-3	TRBJ2-7	-	CASSQDWQTIYEQYF
TRBV6-2/TRBV6-3	TRBJ1-1	-	CASSQGISMSTEAFF
TRBV4-3	TRBJ1-2	-	CASSQEDLGMEDGYTF
TRBV16	TRBJ2-7	-	CASSQLALGGSEQYF
TRBV5-6	TRBJ2-3	-	CASSFLDLARTDTQYF
TRBV9	TRBJ2-7	TRBD1	CASSPSTGGAYEQYF
TRBV4-2	TRBJ1-1	TRBD1	CASSQDRVVRTEAFF
TRBV11-2	TRBJ1-2	TRBD1	CASSHPGQDYGYTF
TRBV2	TRBJ1-4	-	CASSENPGDEKLFF
TRBV7-9	TRBJ2-1	TRBD1	CAIGQGVYNEQFF
TRBV12-3/TRBV12-4	TRBJ1-2	TRBD1	CASRPTGGEGYTF
TRBV9	TRBJ2-5	-	CASSVAPQRAQETQYF
TRBV6-5	TRBJ2-5	-	CASSLQDRIQETQYF
TRBV9	TRBJ2-3	TRBD2	CASSVGLAAVLTSTDTQYF
TRBV5-4	TRBJ1-4	-	CASSFSGNEKLFF
TRBV27	TRBJ1-2	TRBD1	CASKAGGTNYGYTF
TRBV21-1	TRBJ2-3	-	CASRPQMRAKGVTGPFTLTQYF
TRBV7-9	TRBJ1-2	-	CASSSGHWNYGYTF
TRBV18	TRBJ2-1	-	CASSPSAGTYNEQFF